Listed below are T cell receptor beta chains from one sample, sequenced in a study of blood T cell repertoires in COVID-19. Only in-frame clones appear in the TCRdb table, and some are missing; sequencing was by immunoSEQ multiplex PCR. In the table there are about 190,000 clones, less than 90% of which are singletons. Sequencing was performed on peripheral blood. Receptors were obtained from a man younger than 40 with acute or convalescent COVID-19. The CDR3 runs from the conserved cysteine through the conserved F or W. The order of the fields is CDR3 DNA, CDR3 protein, clone size, V gene, D gene, J gene. D genes are given only for firm matches. A clone size is listed for some rows: how often the clone was seen (once, few, many), or a class if it is expanded.

CDR3nt: TGTGCCAGCAGTAACAGTCGGTCCGGTGAGCAGTTCTTC; CDR3aa: CASSNSRSGEQFF; abundance: -; v_gene: TRBV6-5; d_gene: -; j_gene: TRBJ2-1
CDR3nt: TGTGCCAGCAGCCCCACAGGACGGAACTATGGCTACACCTTC; CDR3aa: CASSPTGRNYGYTF; abundance: -; v_gene: TRBV7-6; d_gene: -; j_gene: TRBJ1-2
CDR3nt: TGTGCCAGCGGGGGCCGAGGACTAGCGGGAGGGTACGAGCAGTACTTC; CDR3aa: CASGGRGLAGGYEQYF; abundance: -; v_gene: TRBV2; d_gene: TRBD2; j_gene: TRBJ2-7
CDR3nt: TGTGCCAGCAGCTTTGAAGGGAGGGACACGAGGGGCTACACCTTC; CDR3aa: CASSFEGRDTRGYTF; abundance: -; v_gene: TRBV7-2; d_gene: -; j_gene: TRBJ1-2
CDR3nt: TGTGCCAGCAGCTCGGGGGACTTTCCGTACCAAGAGACCCAGTACTTC; CDR3aa: CASSSGDFPYQETQYF; abundance: -; v_gene: TRBV7-9; d_gene: -; j_gene: TRBJ2-5
CDR3nt: TGTGCCAGCAGCCAAGCTATTAGCGGTTTCACCGGGGAGCTGTTTTTT; CDR3aa: CASSQAISGFTGELFF; abundance: -; v_gene: TRBV3-1/TRBV3-2; d_gene: -; j_gene: TRBJ2-2
CDR3nt: TGTGCCAGTAGTATAGCGGGAGGGCGGCAAGACGAGCAGTACTTC; CDR3aa: CASSIAGGRQDEQYF; abundance: -; v_gene: TRBV19; d_gene: TRBD2; j_gene: TRBJ2-7
CDR3nt: TGTGCCAGCAGCTTGAAACTAGCGGGGAGAGCCCCCGATACGCAGTATTTT; CDR3aa: CASSLKLAGRAPDTQYF; abundance: -; v_gene: TRBV5-4; d_gene: TRBD2; j_gene: TRBJ2-3
CDR3nt: TGTGCCAGCAGCTTAGCCGTGACAGGGGCTGATGAGCAGTTCTTC; CDR3aa: CASSLAVTGADEQFF; abundance: once; v_gene: TRBV7-2; d_gene: TRBD1; j_gene: TRBJ2-1
CDR3nt: TGCGCCAGCAGCAAGGCGGGGGGAGAAGGCTACACCTTC; CDR3aa: CASSKAGGEGYTF; abundance: -; v_gene: TRBV5-1; d_gene: -; j_gene: TRBJ1-2
CDR3nt: TGTGCCAGTAGTATCGGGGTAGCCAAAAACATTCAGTACTTC; CDR3aa: CASSIGVAKNIQYF; abundance: -; v_gene: TRBV19; d_gene: -; j_gene: TRBJ2-4
CDR3nt: TGTGCCAGCAGCCGCGGGAGCGAGCAGTACTTC; CDR3aa: CASSRGSEQYF; abundance: -; v_gene: TRBV3-1/TRBV3-2; d_gene: TRBD2; j_gene: TRBJ2-7
CDR3nt: TGCGCCAGCAGCTCCGGGAGTTCTGGGGCCAACGTCCTGACTTTC; CDR3aa: CASSSGSSGANVLTF; abundance: -; v_gene: TRBV5-1; d_gene: -; j_gene: TRBJ2-6
CDR3nt: TGTGCCATCAGTTGGACTAGCGGAGACCACAATGAGCAGTTCTTC; CDR3aa: CAISWTSGDHNEQFF; abundance: -; v_gene: TRBV10-3; d_gene: TRBD2; j_gene: TRBJ2-1
CDR3nt: TGTGCCAGCAGCTTGGTCGCCCAGCGAAACATTCAGTACTTC; CDR3aa: CASSLVAQRNIQYF; abundance: -; v_gene: TRBV5-5; d_gene: -; j_gene: TRBJ2-4
CDR3nt: TGCGCCAGCAGCCTACAGTGGGCCAGGGTGGGCTCTGGGGCCAACGTCCTGACTTTC; CDR3aa: CASSLQWARVGSGANVLTF; abundance: -; v_gene: TRBV4-1; d_gene: -; j_gene: TRBJ2-6
CDR3nt: TGTGCCAGCTCACCCGGGGGGACAGGGAGCGGCTACACCTTC; CDR3aa: CASSPGGTGSGYTF; abundance: -; v_gene: TRBV18; d_gene: TRBD1; j_gene: TRBJ1-2